The 2 T cell receptor beta chains below were found in one sample sequenced in a study of blood T cell repertoires in COVID-19. Repertoires were generated with immunoSEQ multiplex PCR, while TCRdb's copy carries only in-frame clones and drops some. The sample holds roughly 170,000 clones, more than 65% seen once. Material: peripheral blood. Receptors were obtained from a woman aged 60-75 years with COVID-19, enrolled during active disease.

This chain joins TRBV5-4 and TRBJ2-5, with D possibly TRBD1 on 7 matching bases. Trimming took off 3 bases at V and 6 bases at J, with 18 bases between the two ends. The CDR3 is 15 amino acids. The germline gives CDR1 SGHNT, CDR2 YYREEE (reference sequence). This CDR3 reads CASSSPRQGGKTQYF. In nucleotides, the CDR3 is TGTGCCAGCAGCTCCCCCCGGCAGGGGGGTAAGACCCAGTACTTC.

This sequence joins TRBV2 and TRBJ2-3, with D possibly matching TRBD1 (6 bases). V lost 4 bases and J 5 bases, leaving 13 bases between the germline ends. This CDR3 contains 14 residues. Looked up from germline, CDR1 is SNHLY and CDR2 is FYNNEI. CDR3 sequence (DNA): TGTGCCAGCAGTGTAACGCAGGGGATAGATACGCAGTATTTT. Protein sequence: CASSVTQGIDTQYF.